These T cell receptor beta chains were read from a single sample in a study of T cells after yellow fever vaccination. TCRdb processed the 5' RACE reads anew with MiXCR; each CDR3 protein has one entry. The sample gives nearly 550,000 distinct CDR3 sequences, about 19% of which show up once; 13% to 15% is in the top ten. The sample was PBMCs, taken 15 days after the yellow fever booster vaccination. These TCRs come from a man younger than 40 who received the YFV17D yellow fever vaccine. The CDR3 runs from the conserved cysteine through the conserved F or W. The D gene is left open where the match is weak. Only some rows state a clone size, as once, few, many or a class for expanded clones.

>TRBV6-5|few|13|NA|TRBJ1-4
TGTGCCAGCAGTTACGGAGAGTGGGAAAAACTGTTTTTT
CASSYGEWEKLFF
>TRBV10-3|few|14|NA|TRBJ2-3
TGTGCCATCAGTGAGGCCACAGGGCGCGATACGCAGTATTTT
CAISEATGRDTQYF
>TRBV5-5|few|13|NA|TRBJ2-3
TGTGCCAGCAGCTTGGACTACACAGATACGCAGTATTTT
CASSLDYTDTQYF
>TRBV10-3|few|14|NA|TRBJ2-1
TGTGCCATCAGTGAGTCCACAGGGATGGATGAGCAGTTCTTC
CAISESTGMDEQFF
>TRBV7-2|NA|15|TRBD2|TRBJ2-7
TGTGCCAGCAGCCCGGATAGCGGGAGGTCCTACGAGCAGTACTTC
CASSPDSGRSYEQYF
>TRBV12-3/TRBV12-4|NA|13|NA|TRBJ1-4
TGTGCCAGCAGGGCTGACTGGGGCGAAAAACTGTTTTTT
CASRADWGEKLFF
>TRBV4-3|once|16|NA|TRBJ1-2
TGCGCCAGCAGCCCCCGGGGGGCAGGCTTAGACTATGGCTACACCTTC
CASSPRGAGLDYGYTF
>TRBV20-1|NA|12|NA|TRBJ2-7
TGCAGTGCTAGACTGGCAGGTCGCGAGCAGTACTTC
CSARLAGREQYF
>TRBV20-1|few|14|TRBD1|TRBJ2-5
TGCAGTGCTAGCTTACAGGGGGCAGGAGAGACCCAGTACTTC
CSASLQGAGETQYF
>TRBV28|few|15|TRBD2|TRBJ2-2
TGTGCCAGCAGTTCAACCGGGACTAGCGGGAGAGTGCTGTTTTTT
CASSSTGTSGRVLFF
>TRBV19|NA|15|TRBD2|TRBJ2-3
TGTGCCAGTTGTCGGACTAGCGGGAGCACAGATACGCAGTATTTT
CASCRTSGSTDTQYF
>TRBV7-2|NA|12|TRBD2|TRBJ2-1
TGTGCCAGCAGCCCCTTGGCGGGGGATCAGTTCTTC
CASSPLAGDQFF
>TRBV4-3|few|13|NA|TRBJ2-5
TGCGCCAGCAGCCACCGCATGGAAGAGACCCAGTACTTC
CASSHRMEETQYF
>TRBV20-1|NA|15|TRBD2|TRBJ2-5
TGCAGTGCTAGCTTTGGGCTAGCGGGAGGGGAGACCCAGTACTTC
CSASFGLAGGETQYF
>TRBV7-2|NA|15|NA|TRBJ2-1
TGTGCCAGCAGCCCCCCCGAGGCCAGTTACAATGAGCAGTTCTTC
CASSPPEASYNEQFF
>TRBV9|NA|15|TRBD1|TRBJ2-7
TGTGCCAGCAGCGACTCCCGGGACAGGGGTTACGAGCAGTACTTC
CASSDSRDRGYEQYF
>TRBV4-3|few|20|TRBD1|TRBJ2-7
TGCGCCAGCAGCCAAGAACGAACGGAACCAATACAGGGGTCCTCGGGGGAGCAGTACTTC
CASSQERTEPIQGSSGEQYF
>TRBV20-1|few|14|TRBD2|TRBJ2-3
TGCAGTGCTGATATAGCGGGAGTTGCAGATACGCAGTATTTT
CSADIAGVADTQYF
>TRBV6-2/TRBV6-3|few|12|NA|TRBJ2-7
TGTGCCAGCAGTTACTCGAGGCAAGAGCAGTACTTC
CASSYSRQEQYF
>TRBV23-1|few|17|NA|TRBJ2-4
TGCGCCAGCAGTCGTCCAACCAGGGACCGCGCCAAAAACATTCAGTACTTC
CASSRPTRDRAKNIQYF
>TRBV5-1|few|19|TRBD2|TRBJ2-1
TGCGCCAGCAGCCGGAGGGAGCGGGAGGGCCCGAGGATGTTTAATGAGCAGTTCTTC
CASSRREREGPRMFNEQFF
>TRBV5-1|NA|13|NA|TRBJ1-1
TGCGCCAGCAGCTCGGTAGGGAACACTGAAGCTTTCTTT
CASSSVGNTEAFF
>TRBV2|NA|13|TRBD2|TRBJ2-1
TGTGCCAGCAGGGCTAGCGGCTACAATGAGCAGTTCTTC
CASRASGYNEQFF
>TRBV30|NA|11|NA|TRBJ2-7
TGTGCCTGGGGGTCCGGAAAGGTGCAGTACTTC
CAWGSGKVQYF
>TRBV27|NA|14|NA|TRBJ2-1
TGTGCCAGCAGTTCCCGACCGGACGGGGGTGAGCAGTTCTTC
CASSSRPDGGEQFF
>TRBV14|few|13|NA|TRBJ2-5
TGTGCCAGCAGCCAAAGTAGGAAAGGGACCCAGTACTTC
CASSQSRKGTQYF
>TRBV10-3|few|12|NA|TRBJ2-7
TGTGCCACCGGGACTTCTACCTACGAGCAGTACTTC
CATGTSTYEQYF
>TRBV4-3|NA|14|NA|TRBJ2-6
TGCGCCAGCGCAACAGGGACTGGGGCCAACGTCCTGACTTTC
CASATGTGANVLTF
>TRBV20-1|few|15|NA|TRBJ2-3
TGCAGTGCTAGACGGGAGCAGGAGAACACAGATACGCAGTATTTT
CSARREQENTDTQYF
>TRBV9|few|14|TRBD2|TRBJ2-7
TGTGCCAGCAGCGCCACCGGGACTAGCTACGAGCAGTACTTC
CASSATGTSYEQYF
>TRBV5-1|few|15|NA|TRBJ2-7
TGCGCCAGCAGCTCCCGGCAGGGTCCGGACTACGAGCAGTACTTC
CASSSRQGPDYEQYF
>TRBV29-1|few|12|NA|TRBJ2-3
TGCAGCGGTCTCGGGGGCACAGATACGCAGTATTTT
CSGLGGTDTQYF
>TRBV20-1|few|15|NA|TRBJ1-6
TGCAGTGCTAGAAGCGGCCGCTCCTATAATTCACCCCTCCACTTT
CSARSGRSYNSPLHF
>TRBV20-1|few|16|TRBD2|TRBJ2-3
TGCAGTGCTAGAGTGGGAGGTGGGACTACCGGGGATACGCAGTATTTT
CSARVGGGTTGDTQYF
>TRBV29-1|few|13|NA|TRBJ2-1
TGCAGCGTCCGCCGATGGACCGACAATGAGCAGTTCTTC
CSVRRWTDNEQFF
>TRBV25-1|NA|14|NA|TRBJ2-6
TGTGCCACCACGACAGGCTCTGGGGCCAACGTCCTGACTTTC
CATTTGSGANVLTF
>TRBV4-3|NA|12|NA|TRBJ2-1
TGCGCCAGCAGCCCCACCGGGGATGAGCAGTTCTTC
CASSPTGDEQFF
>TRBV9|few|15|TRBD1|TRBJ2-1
TGTGCCAGCAGCGTAGCTACGACAGGGTGGGATGAGCAGTTCTTC
CASSVATTGWDEQFF
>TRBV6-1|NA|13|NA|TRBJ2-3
TGTGCCAGCAGCTGGGTAGAGGAAGATACGCAGTATTTT
CASSWVEEDTQYF
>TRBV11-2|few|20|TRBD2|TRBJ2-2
TGTGCCAGCAGCCTGACCTATGGGCTAGCGGGAACCGGGAACACCGGGGAGCTGTTTTTT
CASSLTYGLAGTGNTGELFF